This T cell receptor (beta chain) was profiled in a study of early T cells in non-severe SARS-CoV-2 infection (dated by TCRdb to the early 2020s). Describing the broader study: Bulk RNA from unsorted whole blood was used for TCR sequencing, so alpha and beta chains could not be paired. Points the paper makes about the study in general: VDJdb matching was skewed toward anti-spike CD8 responses and likely underestimated virus-specific expansions by missing private and CD4 specificities.

Libraries were made using 5' RACE. TCRdb lists the instrument as NextSeq 500. To correct for sequencing error and PCR bias, the TCR library protocol tagged individual cDNA molecules with unique molecular identifiers. Both TCR alpha and beta chains were sequenced, and tight co-correlation was observed between alpha and beta sequence abundances in each sample. As for the authors' bioinformatics: V gene, J gene and CDR3 annotation of TCR sequences was performed with Decombinator V4. Expanded TCRs were defined as changing significantly between any two time points under a Poisson model with p below 0.0001. TCR abundances were normalised to the total number of TCRs sequenced in each sample and reported as counts per million. VDJdb, accessed 1 November 2021, was searched for CMV, EBV and SARS-CoV-2 annotated TCRs, excluding TCRs annotated for multiple antigens. In TCRdb, the public reads were trimmed at Q25 with fastp and aligned with MiXCR, with productive beta chains retained. Merged by CDR3 protein, the rows form single entries marked with the most common genes and DNA. These V and J calls originate from TCRdb's pipeline instead of the authors' own analysis. A total of about 39,000 distinct CDR3 sequences appear in this sample, around 6% of them only once. The ten largest clones add up to 4% to 4.5% of the sample.

This clonotype came up many times. No antigen is known for it. One base away there is no much larger clone; base qualities are not given. The study was a case-control design nested within a healthcare worker cohort in London, UK, with weekly nasopharyngeal swab PCR tests and blood sampling. Healthcare workers were recruited during the week of the UK lockdown, between 23 and 31 March 2020, and followed weekly for up to roughly 15 weeks. The source material was whole blood, sampled at baseline. The clonotype originates from an adult who was a healthcare worker with PCR-confirmed SARS-CoV-2 infection or an uninfected control (not recorded which).

The CDR3 has the sequence CASSRGPPEASQPQHF. The DNA reads as follows: TGTGCCAGCAGCCGGGGCCCGCCTGAGGCGTCTCAGCCCCAGCATTTT. This sequence uses TRBV5-8 and TRBJ1-5; a tentative D call is TRBD1 (5 bases match). From the cysteine through the phenylalanine, the CDR3 covers 16 amino acids. Only CDR3 DNA remains: 48 bases, in frame from the first base. In the germline V gene, CDR1 corresponds to SGHTS and CDR2 to YDEGEE. The trim is 4 bases for V and 6 bases for J, with a gap of 20 bases between the germline ends.